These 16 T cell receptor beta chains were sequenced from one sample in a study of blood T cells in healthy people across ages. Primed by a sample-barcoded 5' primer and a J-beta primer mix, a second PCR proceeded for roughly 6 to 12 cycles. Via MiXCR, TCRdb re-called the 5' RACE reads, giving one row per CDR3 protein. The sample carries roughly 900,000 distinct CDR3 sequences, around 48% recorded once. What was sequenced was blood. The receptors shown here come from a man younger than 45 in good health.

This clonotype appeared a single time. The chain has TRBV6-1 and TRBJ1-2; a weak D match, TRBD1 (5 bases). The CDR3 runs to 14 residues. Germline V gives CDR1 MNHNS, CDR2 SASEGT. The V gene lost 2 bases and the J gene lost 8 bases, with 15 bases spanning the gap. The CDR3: CASSETGPPGGYTF. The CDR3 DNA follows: TGTGCCAGCAGTGAAACAGGTCCCCCAGGCGGCTACACCTTC.

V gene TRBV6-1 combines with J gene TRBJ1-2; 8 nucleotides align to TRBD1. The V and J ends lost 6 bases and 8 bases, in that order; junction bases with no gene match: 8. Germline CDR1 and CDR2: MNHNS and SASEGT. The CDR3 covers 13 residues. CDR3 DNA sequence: TGTGCCAGCAGGAGACAGGGGCCCCCGGGCTACACCTTC. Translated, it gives CASRRQGPPGYTF.

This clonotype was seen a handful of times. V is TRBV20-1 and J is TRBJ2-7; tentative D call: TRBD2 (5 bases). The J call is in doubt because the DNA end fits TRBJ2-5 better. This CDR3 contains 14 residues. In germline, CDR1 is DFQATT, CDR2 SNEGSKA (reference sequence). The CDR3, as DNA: TGCAGTGCTAGATCATTGAGGGTTGGCGAGACCCAGTACTTC. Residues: CSARSLRVGETQYF.

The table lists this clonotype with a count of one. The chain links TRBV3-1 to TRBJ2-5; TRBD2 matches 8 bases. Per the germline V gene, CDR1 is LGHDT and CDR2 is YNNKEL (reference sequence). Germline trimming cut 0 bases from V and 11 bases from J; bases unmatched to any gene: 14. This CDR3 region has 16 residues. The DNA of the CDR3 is TGTGCCAGCAGCCAAGAGGGAGCGGGGGAAGCGAATGAGCAGTACTTC. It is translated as CASSQEGAGEANEQYF.

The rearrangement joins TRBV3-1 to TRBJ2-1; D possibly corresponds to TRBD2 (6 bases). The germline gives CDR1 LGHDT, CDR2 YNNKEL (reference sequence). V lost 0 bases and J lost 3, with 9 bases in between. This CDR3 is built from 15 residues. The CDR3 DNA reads TGTGCCAGCAGCCAAGACGGGGGTGTCTACAATGAGCAGTTCTTC. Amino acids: CASSQDGGVYNEQFF.

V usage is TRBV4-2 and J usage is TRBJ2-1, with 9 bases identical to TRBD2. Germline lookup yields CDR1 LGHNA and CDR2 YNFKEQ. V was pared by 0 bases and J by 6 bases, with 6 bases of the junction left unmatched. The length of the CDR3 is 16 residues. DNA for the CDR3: TGTGCCAGCAGCCAAGATCTGACTAGCGGTAGCAATGAGCAGTTCTTC. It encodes CASSQDLTSGSNEQFF.

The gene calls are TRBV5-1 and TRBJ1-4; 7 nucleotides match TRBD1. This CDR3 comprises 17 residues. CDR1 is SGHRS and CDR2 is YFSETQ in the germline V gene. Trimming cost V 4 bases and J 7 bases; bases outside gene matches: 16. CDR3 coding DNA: TGCGCCAGCAGCCGTGGGACAGCCGACCTTTATAGTGAAAAACTGTTTTTT. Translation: CASSRGTADLYSEKLFF.

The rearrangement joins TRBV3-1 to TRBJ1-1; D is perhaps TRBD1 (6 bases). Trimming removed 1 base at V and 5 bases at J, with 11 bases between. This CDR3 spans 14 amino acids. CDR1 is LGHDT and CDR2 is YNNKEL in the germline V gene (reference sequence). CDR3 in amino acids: CASSQADRPTEAFF. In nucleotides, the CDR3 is TGTGCCAGCAGCCAAGCTGACAGGCCAACTGAAGCTTTCTTT.

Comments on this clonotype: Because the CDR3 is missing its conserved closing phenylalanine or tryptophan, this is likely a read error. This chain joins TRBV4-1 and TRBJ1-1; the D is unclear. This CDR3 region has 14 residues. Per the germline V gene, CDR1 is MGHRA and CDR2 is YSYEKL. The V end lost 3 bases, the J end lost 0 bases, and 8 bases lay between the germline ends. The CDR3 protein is CASSQEGLNTEAFV. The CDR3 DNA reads TGCGCCAGCAGCCAGGAGGGTTTGAACACTGAAGCTTTCGTT.

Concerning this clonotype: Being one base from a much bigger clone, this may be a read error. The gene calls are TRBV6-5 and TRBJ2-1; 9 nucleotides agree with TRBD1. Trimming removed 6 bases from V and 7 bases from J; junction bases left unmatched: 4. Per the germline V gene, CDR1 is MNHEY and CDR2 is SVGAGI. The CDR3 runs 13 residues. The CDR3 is CASRQTGGNEQFF. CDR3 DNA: TGTGCCAGCAGACAGACAGGGGGGAATGAGCAGTTCTTC.

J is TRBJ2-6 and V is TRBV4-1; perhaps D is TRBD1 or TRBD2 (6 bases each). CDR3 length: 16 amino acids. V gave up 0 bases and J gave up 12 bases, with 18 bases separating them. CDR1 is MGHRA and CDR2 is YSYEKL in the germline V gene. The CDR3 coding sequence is TGCGCCAGCAGCCAAGATATCCGGGGGCGCCGGGTCGTCCTGACTTTC. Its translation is CASSQDIRGRRVVLTF.

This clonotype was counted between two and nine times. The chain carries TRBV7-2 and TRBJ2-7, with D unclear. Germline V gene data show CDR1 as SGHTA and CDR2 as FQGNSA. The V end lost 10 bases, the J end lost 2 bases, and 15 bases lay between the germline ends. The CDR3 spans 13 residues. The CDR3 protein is CATRFIPAYEQYF. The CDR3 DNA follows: TGTGCCACCCGTTTCATACCTGCCTACGAGCAGTACTTC.

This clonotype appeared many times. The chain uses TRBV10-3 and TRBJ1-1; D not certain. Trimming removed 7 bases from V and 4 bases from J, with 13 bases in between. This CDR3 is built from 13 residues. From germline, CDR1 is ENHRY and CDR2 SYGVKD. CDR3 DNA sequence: TGTGCCATCACCTTAGGATTCCGCACTGAAGCTTTCTTT. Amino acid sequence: CAITLGFRTEAFF.

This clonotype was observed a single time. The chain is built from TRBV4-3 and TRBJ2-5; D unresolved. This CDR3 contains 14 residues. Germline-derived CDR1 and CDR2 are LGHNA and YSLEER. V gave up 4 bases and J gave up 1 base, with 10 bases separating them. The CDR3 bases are TGCGCCAGCAGCCCACAACCCTTCCAAGAGACCCAGTACTTC. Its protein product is CASSPQPFQETQYF.

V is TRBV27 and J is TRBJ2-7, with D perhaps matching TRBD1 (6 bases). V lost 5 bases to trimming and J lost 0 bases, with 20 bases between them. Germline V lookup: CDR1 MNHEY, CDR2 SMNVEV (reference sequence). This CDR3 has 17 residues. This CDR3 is CASSTYTGIGNSYEQYF. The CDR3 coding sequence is TGTGCCAGCAGTACGTACACAGGGATAGGTAACTCCTACGAGCAGTACTTC.

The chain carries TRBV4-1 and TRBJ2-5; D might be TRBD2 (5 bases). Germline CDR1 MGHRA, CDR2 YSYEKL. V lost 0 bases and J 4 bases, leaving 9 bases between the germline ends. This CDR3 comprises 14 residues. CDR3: CASSQEPGRETQYF. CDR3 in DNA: TGCGCCAGCAGCCAAGAACCGGGGAGAGAGACCCAGTACTTC.